This T cell receptor (beta chain) originates from a study of T cell changes during pregnancy in multiple sclerosis (dated by TCRdb to between 2018 and 2021). With respect to the entire study: Changes in the T cell repertoire over the course of pregnancy were examined in this study in women with multiple sclerosis.

Library creation used the immunoSEQ multiplex PCR assay. TCRdb limited this immuneACCESS table to in-frame rearrangements with V and J called. A share of clones is missing; checked studies link under half to unresolved V genes, and the rest is unexplained. Here the sample has 65,000 to 95,000 clones; 85% to 95% occur a single time. Together, the top ten hold 2.6% of the sample. This clone was seen more than once but under ten times. Its cognate antigen has yet to be identified. No base quality values were provided; no much bigger clone lies one nucleotide off. CDR1 LNHDA and CDR2 SQIVND are derived from the germline V gene (reference sequence). CDR3 length: 13 amino acids, cysteine to phenylalanine. Only CDR3 DNA is held: 39 bases, read in frame from base 1. The junction shows trimming of 5 bases on V and 6 bases on J, and the gene matches do not reach 4 bases of it.

Sequencing was performed on peripheral blood, taken after pregnancy. The TCR comes from a female donor in good health, enrolled as a control in a pregnancy study. The rearranged chain carries TRBV19 and TRBJ2-7; TRBD2 aligns with 10 central bases. The sequenced DNA is TGTGCCAGTAGTTCTAGCGGGAGCGGCGAGCAGTACTTC. This sequence encodes CASSSSGSGEQYF.